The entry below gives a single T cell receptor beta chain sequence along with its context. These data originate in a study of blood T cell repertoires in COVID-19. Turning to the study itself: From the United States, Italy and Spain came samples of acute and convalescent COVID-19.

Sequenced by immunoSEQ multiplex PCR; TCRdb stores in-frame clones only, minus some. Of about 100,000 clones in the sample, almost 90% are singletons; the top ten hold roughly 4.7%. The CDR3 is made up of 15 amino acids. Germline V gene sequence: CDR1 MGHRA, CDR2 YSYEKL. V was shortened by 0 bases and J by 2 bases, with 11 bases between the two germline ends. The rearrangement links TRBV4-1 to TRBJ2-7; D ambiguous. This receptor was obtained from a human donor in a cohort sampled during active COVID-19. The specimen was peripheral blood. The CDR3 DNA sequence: TGCGCCAGCAGCCAAGATTCGATCCTAGCCTACGAGCAGTACTTC. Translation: CASSQDSILAYEQYF.